Listed here are 14 T cell receptor beta chains from one sample, sequenced in a study of blood T cells in healthy people across ages. A second PCR, run for about 6 to 11 cycles, used a sample-barcoded 5' primer plus a J-beta primer mix. TCRdb used MiXCR to reprocess the 5' RACE reads, holding one entry per CDR3 protein. The data hold a few hundred thousand distinct CDR3 sequences, with about 55% observed a single time. What was sequenced was blood. The receptors derive from a man in his 60s in good health.

This chain uses TRBV27 with TRBJ2-5, with D perhaps matching TRBD1 or TRBD2 (5 bases each). The CDR3 is 15 amino acids. Trimming shortened V by 6 bases and J by 2 bases, and 16 bases separated the two germline ends. Germline V lookup: CDR1 MNHEY, CDR2 SMNVEV (reference sequence). The CDR3 nucleotides read TGTGCCAGCAGCCAGAGAAGGGACGGTCAAGAGACCCAGTACTTC. This sequence encodes CASSQRRDGQETQYF.

The chain recombines TRBV5-8 with TRBJ2-1, with TRBD2 matching 11 bases. The J call is doubtful: the DNA matches TRBJ2-7 better. Germline lookup yields CDR1 SGHTS and CDR2 YDEGEE. The length of the CDR3 is 14 residues. CDR3 nucleotides: TGTGCCAGCCAAAATAGCGGGGGGGCGTACGAGCAGTACTTC. It encodes CASQNSGGAYEQYF.

V usage is TRBV10-3 and J usage is TRBJ2-5; a weak D match, TRBD1 (5 bases). The germline V gene encodes CDR1 ENHRY and CDR2 SYGVKD. The V end lost 8 bases, the J end lost 4 bases, and 11 bases lay between the germline ends. This CDR3 region has 12 residues. The CDR3 nucleotides read TGTGCCATCGGGGCACAACCAGAGACCCAGTACTTC. As protein: CAIGAQPETQYF.

The V gene is TRBV7-2, the J gene TRBJ1-1; TRBD1 matches at 9 bases. CDR3 length: 15 amino acids. Unmatched junction bases numbered 6, after V lost 4 bases and J lost 3 bases. The germline CDR1 and CDR2 sequences are SGHTA and FQGNSA. The CDR3 spells CASSSRQGGYTEAFF. CDR3 sequence (DNA): TGTGCCAGCAGCTCCCGACAGGGGGGATACACTGAAGCTTTCTTT.

The chain is built from TRBV7-2 and TRBJ2-1, with D maybe TRBD1 (6 bases). The CDR3 runs 16 residues. Germline V gene lookup returns CDR1 SGHTA and CDR2 FQGNSA. Trimming pared 5 bases from V and 9 bases from J, leaving 23 bases between. The CDR3 here is CASSPRVFSGAGEQFF. The CDR3 coding sequence is TGTGCCAGCAGCCCAAGGGTATTTTCAGGGGCCGGTGAGCAGTTCTTC.

The V call is TRBV20-1, the J call TRBJ2-5; 9 bases align to TRBD2. CDR1 and CDR2 (germline): DFQATT, SNEGSKA (reference sequence). J gave up 4 bases and V 5 bases, and 8 bases lay outside the gene matches. CDR3 size: 14 residues. CDR3 sequence reads: CSAFSGSGRETQYF. DNA of the CDR3: TGCAGTGCTTTTAGCGGGAGCGGGCGAGAGACCCAGTACTTC.

V is TRBV12-3 or TRBV12-4 and J is TRBJ2-5; 12 bases line up with TRBD2. The CDR3 runs 13 residues. Losses at the gene ends were 8 bases for V and 11 bases for J; bases not matched to a gene: 9. CDR3 bases: TGTGCCAGCGGGACTAGCGGGTACAATGAGCAGTACTTC. Its translation is CASGTSGYNEQYF.

V gene TRBV29-1 combines with J gene TRBJ1-6, with TRBD1 matching 7 bases. Germline trimming cut 0 bases from V and 14 bases from J; bases unmatched to any gene: 4. This CDR3 spans 12 amino acids. Germline V CDR1 and CDR2: SQVTM, ANQGSEA. CDR3 loop: CSVEDSGGALHF. The DNA for the CDR3 is TGCAGCGTTGAAGATTCAGGGGGGGCCCTCCACTTT.

This rearrangement joins TRBV20-1 to TRBJ2-5; 7 nucleotides agree with TRBD2. This CDR3 region has 14 residues. V trimming: 4 bases; J trimming: 4 bases; junction bases outside the gene matches: 9. Germline V gives CDR1 DFQATT, CDR2 SNEGSKA (reference sequence). This CDR3 is CSANELAFGETQYF. The DNA for the CDR3 is TGCAGTGCTAACGAACTAGCGTTTGGAGAGACCCAGTACTTC.

V is TRBV20-1 and J is TRBJ2-7; 7 bases match TRBD1. The J call may be incorrect, as the DNA end agrees better with TRBJ2-4. This CDR3 is built from 13 residues. Germline CDR1 reads DFQATT; CDR2 reads SNEGSKA (reference sequence). CDR3 in amino acids: CSADPGQPNIQYF. DNA for the CDR3: TGCAGTGCTGACCCGGGACAGCCAAACATTCAGTACTTC.

In its sample, this clonotype was seen many times. The chain employs TRBV29-1 and TRBJ1-2; D remains ambiguous. Germline loops: CDR1 SQVTM, CDR2 ANQGSEA. The V and J ends lost 3 bases and 4 bases respectively, with 12 bases between them. This CDR3 has 13 amino acids. CDR3 sequence (DNA): TGCAGCGTTGATGCGGTGGGCGGCTATGGCTACACCTTC. Translation: CSVDAVGGYGYTF.

There are many counts of this clonotype. The chain combines TRBV7-4 with TRBJ2-3; 8 bases fit TRBD1. V lost 5 bases to trimming and J lost 6 bases; unmatched junction nucleotides: 7. The CDR3 loop spans 14 amino acids. The germline V gene has CDR1 SGHVT and CDR2 SQSDAQ. CDR3 amino acids: CASSPGTGWDTQYF. CDR3 DNA sequence: TGTGCCAGCAGCCCCGGGACAGGATGGGATACGCAGTATTTT.

This chain uses TRBV29-1 with TRBJ2-7; TRBD1 matches at 8 bases. The CDR3 has 13 amino acids. The trim removed 6 bases at V and 3 bases at J, leaving 7 bases unmatched. In germline, CDR1 is SQVTM, CDR2 ANQGSEA. The CDR3 DNA reads TGCAGCGTGGGAGGACAGGGAAACTACGAGCAGTACTTC. It codes for CSVGGQGNYEQYF.

This clonotype was seen only a few times. This rearrangement joins TRBV12-3 or TRBV12-4 to TRBJ2-5, with D unclear. The CDR3 is 13 amino acids. The germline V and J ends were trimmed by 5 bases and 2 bases, with 9 bases remaining between them. DNA of the CDR3: TGTGCCAGCAGTGTGTTAGGGCAAGAGACCCAGTACTTC. This encodes CASSVLGQETQYF.